This T cell receptor beta chain emerged from a study of circulating CD8 cells and anti-PD-1 response in melanoma. The overall study: Response groups: complete/partial responders versus stable/progressive non-responders.

From live CD3+CD8+TCRalphabeta+ cells, four PD-1 and/or TIGIT subsets were sorted. The QIAseq Immune Repertoire TCR panel built the libraries from about 16 ng of total RNA. TCRdb ran MiXCR on the reads and lists one entry per CDR3 protein. This sample has 500 or so distinct CDR3 sequences, with around 10% found just once. General observations from the study: DNEG was most diverse; TIGIT repertoires were least diverse.

Trimming at V came to 6 bases and at J to 4 bases, leaving 9 bases not matched to a gene. Germline-derived CDR1 and CDR2 are LNHDA and SQIVND (reference sequence). The CDR3 runs 16 residues. This clonotype is medium-sized (0.01 to 0.1%) within its sample. The antigen is not known. This chain links TRBV19 with TRBJ2-1, with TRBD2 identical over 10 bases. This clonotype was obtained from a human donor with melanoma. The material sequenced was CD8+ T cells from PBMCs, taken at baseline or after one month of anti-PD-1 therapy (not recorded which). Here the CDR3 reads CASSPSSGSFYNEQFF. DNA for the CDR3: TGTGCCAGTAGCCCGTCTAGCGGGAGTTTTTACAATGAGCAGTTCTTC.